The rows below give T cell receptor beta chains drawn from one sample of a study of blood T cell repertoires in COVID-19. Produced via immunoSEQ multiplex PCR; TCRdb's table is partial and in-frame only. The data contain more than 250,000 clones, 86% of them singletons. Specimen: peripheral blood. These receptors came from a woman in her fifties or sixties with acute or convalescent COVID-19. Each CDR3 is given with its conserved first and last residue. Fields, in order: J gene, V gene, D gene, CDR3 length, clone size, CDR3 protein, CDR3 DNA. D genes are given only for firm matches. Clone size is stated in some rows and not others, as once, few, many or a class when expanded.

J: TRBJ2-5; V: TRBV6-5; D: TRBD2; length: 15; size: -; CDR3: CASRPIAGGQETQYF; DNA: TGTGCCAGCAGGCCCATCGCGGGAGGGCAAGAGACCCAGTACTTC
J: TRBJ2-1; V: TRBV3-1/TRBV3-2; D: TRBD2; length: 15; size: -; CDR3: CASSQSGGRGNEQFF; DNA: TGTGCCAGCAGCCAATCGGGAGGCCGGGGCAATGAGCAGTTCTTC
J: TRBJ2-7; V: TRBV15; D: TRBD2; length: 15; size: -; CDR3: CATSRDSTSGREQYF; DNA: TGTGCCACCAGCAGGGATTCAACTAGCGGTCGCGAGCAGTACTTC
J: TRBJ1-1; V: TRBV27; D: -; length: 14; size: -; CDR3: CASSLTAQAGEAFF; DNA: TGTGCCAGCAGCCTTACGGCGCAGGCCGGCGAAGCTTTCTTT
J: TRBJ2-1; V: TRBV7-3; D: -; length: 17; size: -; CDR3: CASSFGEGRGNYNEQFF; DNA: TGTGCCAGCAGCTTCGGTGAAGGAAGGGGGAACTACAATGAGCAGTTCTTC
J: TRBJ2-2; V: TRBV28; D: -; length: 12; size: once; CDR3: CASSLHTGELFF; DNA: TGTGCCAGCAGTTTACATACCGGGGAGCTGTTTTTT
J: TRBJ2-7; V: TRBV9; D: TRBD2; length: 12; size: -; CDR3: CASSTGGYEQYF; DNA: TGTGCCAGCAGTACGGGGGGCTACGAGCAGTACTTC
J: TRBJ2-2; V: TRBV24-1; D: TRBD2; length: 17; size: -; CDR3: CATSDPRTSGNTGELFF; DNA: TGTGCCACCAGTGATCCCAGGACTAGCGGCAACACCGGGGAGCTGTTTTTT
J: TRBJ2-2; V: TRBV4-1; D: TRBD2; length: 16; size: -; CDR3: CASSPGLAGNTGELFF; DNA: TGCGCCAGCAGCCCGGGACTAGCGGGAAACACCGGGGAGCTGTTTTTT
J: TRBJ1-6; V: TRBV9; D: -; length: 15; size: -; CDR3: CASSPRLQGNSPLHF; DNA: TGTGCCAGCAGCCCCCGGCTTCAGGGGAATTCACCCCTCCACTTT
J: TRBJ1-4; V: TRBV9; D: TRBD1; length: 17; size: -; CDR3: CASSAGGGWGTNEKLFF; DNA: TGTGCCAGCAGCGCAGGAGGGGGCTGGGGAACTAATGAAAAACTGTTTTTT
J: TRBJ2-7; V: TRBV28; D: TRBD1; length: 14; size: -; CDR3: CASSPRTGSYEQYF; DNA: TGTGCCAGCAGTCCCCGGACAGGGAGTTACGAGCAGTACTTC
J: TRBJ2-1; V: TRBV7-9; D: TRBD2; length: 13; size: -; CDR3: CASLREGLNEQFF; DNA: TGTGCCAGCCTGAGGGAGGGCCTTAATGAGCAGTTCTTC
J: TRBJ2-7; V: TRBV27; D: -; length: 14; size: -; CDR3: CASSLRGGSYEQYF; DNA: TGTGCCAGCAGTTTAAGGGGAGGCTCCTACGAGCAGTACTTC
J: TRBJ1-5; V: TRBV7-2; D: -; length: 13; size: few; CDR3: CASSFWGGHPQHF; DNA: TGTGCCAGCAGCTTCTGGGGAGGTCATCCCCAGCATTTT
J: TRBJ1-5; V: TRBV6-1; D: -; length: 15; size: -; CDR3: CASSEARGSNQPQHF; DNA: TGTGCCAGCAGTGAAGCTAGGGGTAGCAATCAGCCCCAGCATTTT
J: TRBJ2-7; V: TRBV2; D: -; length: 14; size: -; CDR3: CASSEGHRSYEQYF; DNA: TGTGCCAGCAGTGAAGGACATCGGTCCTACGAGCAGTACTTC
J: TRBJ1-3; V: TRBV4-1; D: -; length: 15; size: once; CDR3: CASSLLKAGGNTIYF; DNA: TGCGCCAGCAGCCTCCTAAAGGCAGGAGGAAACACCATATATTTT
J: TRBJ1-5; V: TRBV19; D: -; length: 15; size: once; CDR3: CASSIGSRDVVAQHF; DNA: TGTGCCAGTAGTATTGGGTCCAGGGATGTAGTGGCCCAGCATTTT
J: TRBJ2-1; V: TRBV19; D: TRBD2; length: 19; size: -; CDR3: CASSIGELAGVYSYNEQFF; DNA: TGTGCCAGTAGTATAGGGGAACTAGCGGGAGTATACTCCTACAATGAGCAGTTCTTC
J: TRBJ2-1; V: TRBV19; D: -; length: 13; size: -; CDR3: CASRPLSGNEQFF; DNA: TGTGCCAGTAGGCCCCTAAGCGGGAATGAGCAGTTCTTC
J: TRBJ2-7; V: TRBV7-9; D: TRBD1; length: 15; size: -; CDR3: CASSPSDRGLKEQYF; DNA: TGTGCCAGCAGCCCCTCGGACAGGGGGCTGAAAGAGCAGTACTTC
J: TRBJ2-7; V: TRBV11-2; D: -; length: 16; size: -; CDR3: CASSLVTPRDGYEQYF; DNA: TGTGCCAGCAGCTTAGTCACCCCGCGGGACGGGTACGAGCAGTACTTC
J: TRBJ1-4; V: TRBV4-2; D: -; length: 14; size: -; CDR3: CASSQRLSNEKLFF; DNA: TGTGCCAGCAGCCAGAGGTTATCTAATGAAAAACTGTTTTTT
J: TRBJ2-3; V: TRBV10-3; D: TRBD2; length: 18; size: -; CDR3: CAISGASGRAVGTDTQYF; DNA: TGTGCCATCAGTGGAGCTAGCGGGAGGGCAGTGGGCACAGATACGCAGTATTTT
J: TRBJ2-1; V: TRBV4-1; D: TRBD2; length: 17; size: -; CDR3: CASSQTTGTSGLTEQFF; DNA: TGCGCCAGCAGCCAGACGACCGGGACTAGCGGACTAACCGAGCAGTTCTTC
J: TRBJ2-3; V: TRBV28; D: -; length: 14; size: -; CDR3: CASSLAGKGYTQYF; DNA: TGTGCCAGCAGTTTAGCGGGCAAAGGGTACACGCAGTATTTT
J: TRBJ1-6; V: TRBV9; D: -; length: 16; size: -; CDR3: CASSVGAESYNSPLHF; DNA: TGTGCCAGCAGCGTAGGGGCAGAGTCCTATAATTCACCCCTCCACTTT
J: TRBJ2-1; V: TRBV28; D: -; length: 13; size: -; CDR3: CASNPGHYNEQFF; DNA: TGTGCCAGCAACCCGGGACACTACAATGAGCAGTTCTTC
J: TRBJ2-7; V: TRBV6-5; D: TRBD1; length: 15; size: -; CDR3: CASRSELDRGYEQYF; DNA: TGTGCCAGCAGAAGCGAACTAGACAGGGGCTACGAGCAGTACTTC
J: TRBJ2-2; V: TRBV19; D: TRBD2; length: 16; size: -; CDR3: CASTPLNGGRITELFF; DNA: TGTGCCAGTACCCCACTGAATGGCGGGAGGATAACGGAGCTGTTTTTT
J: TRBJ1-1; V: TRBV30; D: TRBD1; length: 16; size: -; CDR3: CAWSKGQALVNTEAFF; DNA: TGTGCCTGGAGCAAGGGACAGGCCCTGGTAAACACTGAAGCTTTCTTT
J: TRBJ2-7; V: TRBV27; D: TRBD1; length: 17; size: -; CDR3: CASSLIRRDRGPYEQYF; DNA: TGTGCCAGCAGTTTAATTAGACGGGACAGGGGACCCTACGAGCAGTACTTC
J: TRBJ2-7; V: TRBV6-2/TRBV6-3; D: -; length: 13; size: -; CDR3: CASSNRDSYEQYF; DNA: TGTGCCAGCAGTAACCGGGACTCCTACGAGCAGTACTTC
J: TRBJ2-5; V: TRBV7-8; D: -; length: 14; size: once; CDR3: CASSQQEYQETQYF; DNA: TGTGCCAGCAGCCAACAGGAGTACCAAGAGACCCAGTACTTC
J: TRBJ1-1; V: TRBV19; D: -; length: 15; size: -; CDR3: CASSIRLPGETEAFF; DNA: TGTGCCAGTAGTATAAGACTCCCAGGGGAAACTGAAGCTTTCTTT
J: TRBJ2-2; V: TRBV5-1; D: TRBD2; length: 15; size: once; CDR3: CASSFSGSGTGELFF; DNA: TGCGCCAGCAGCTTTAGCGGGAGTGGAACCGGGGAGCTGTTTTTT
J: TRBJ1-2; V: TRBV25-1; D: TRBD1; length: 14; size: -; CDR3: CASSEFSRGVGYTF; DNA: TGTGCCAGCAGTGAATTTAGCAGGGGGGTAGGCTACACCTTC
J: TRBJ1-2; V: TRBV28; D: -; length: 13; size: -; CDR3: CASSSRTNYGYTF; DNA: TGTGCCAGCAGTTCCAGGACTAACTATGGCTACACCTTC
J: TRBJ2-5; V: TRBV25-1; D: TRBD2; length: 16; size: once; CDR3: CASSEWTSGSRETQYF; DNA: TGTGCCAGCAGTGAATGGACTAGCGGGAGTCGGGAGACCCAGTACTTC
J: TRBJ2-7; V: TRBV28; D: TRBD1; length: 13; size: -; CDR3: CASRTGGGDEQYF; DNA: TGTGCCAGCCGAACAGGGGGCGGCGACGAGCAGTACTTC
J: TRBJ1-5; V: TRBV5-4; D: TRBD1; length: 15; size: -; CDR3: CASSSGTGFDQPQHF; DNA: TGTGCCAGCAGCTCCGGGACAGGGTTCGATCAGCCCCAGCATTTT
J: TRBJ2-7; V: TRBV27; D: TRBD1; length: 16; size: -; CDR3: CASSHQPTGVTYEQYF; DNA: TGTGCCAGCAGCCATCAGCCGACAGGGGTCACCTACGAGCAGTACTTC
J: TRBJ1-1; V: TRBV27; D: TRBD1; length: 16; size: -; CDR3: CASSPQTGGRDTEAFF; DNA: TGTGCCAGCAGTCCCCAGACAGGGGGCAGGGACACTGAAGCTTTCTTT
J: TRBJ1-1; V: TRBV7-2; D: -; length: 14; size: -; CDR3: CASSLRRIGTEAFF; DNA: TGTGCCAGCAGCTTAAGAAGAATCGGGACAGAAGCTTTCTTT
J: TRBJ1-5; V: TRBV4-2; D: TRBD1; length: 16; size: -; CDR3: CASSQEDRRFVQPQHF; DNA: TGTGCCAGCAGCCAAGAGGACAGGCGATTTGTCCAGCCCCAGCATTTT
J: TRBJ2-3; V: TRBV3-1/TRBV3-2; D: TRBD1; length: 15; size: -; CDR3: CASSERQGVTDTQYF; DNA: TGTGCCAGCAGCGAACGACAGGGAGTCACAGATACGCAGTATTTT
J: TRBJ1-1; V: TRBV5-4; D: TRBD1; length: 12; size: -; CDR3: CASSSGGTEAFF; DNA: TGTGCCAGCAGCTCAGGGGGTACTGAAGCTTTCTTT
J: TRBJ2-2; V: TRBV28; D: -; length: 14; size: -; CDR3: CAAGVGIITGELFF; DNA: TGTGCCGCCGGGGTGGGAATTATCACCGGGGAGCTGTTTTTT